This T cell receptor beta chain was documented in a study of blood T cell repertoires in COVID-19. This CDR3 spans 12 amino acids. The germline V and J ends were trimmed by 3 bases and 4 bases, with 6 bases remaining between them. Germline V gives CDR1 MDHEN, CDR2 SYDVKM. Generated by immunoSEQ multiplex PCR, the TCRdb table keeps only in-frame clones and is missing some. The sample lists more than 150,000 clones, approximately 86% occurring once. The sequence derives from a man between 35 and 55 years old with active or convalescent COVID-19. The sample comprised peripheral blood. The chain couples TRBV28 to TRBJ1-2; tentatively, D is TRBD1 (5 bases). This chain's CDR3 is CASSFQGYGYTF. Written as DNA, the CDR3 is TGTGCCAGCAGTTTCCAGGGCTATGGCTACACCTTC.